This T cell receptor beta chain stems from a study of blood T cell repertoires in COVID-19. Study-level information: Spain, Italy and the United States supplied samples that represented acute and convalescent COVID-19. The cDNA or gDNA used as material had been derived from T cells, B-cell-depleted T cells, or PBMCs.

This CDR3 has 15 residues. Trimming pared 5 bases from V and 6 bases from J, leaving 16 bases between. Per germline, CDR1 SGHTA and CDR2 FQGNSA. Original handling: Estimation of nucleated cell counts was performed using reference gene primer amplification. Using immunoSEQ multiplex PCR, the repertoire was profiled, and TCRdb retains in-frame clones only, with some absent. V and J calls and clone size are copied from that table; D and trimming were computed from the DNA. Of roughly 350,000 clones listed, roughly 89% were seen once; the top ten hold 2.5% to 4%. This clone was detected only a few times. Sequenced material: peripheral blood. The receptor was isolated from a woman younger than 30 who had recovered from COVID-19. The genes are TRBV7-2 and TRBJ2-2, with D tentatively TRBD2 (6 bases). The CDR3 region has the DNA TGTGCCAGCAGCCCGGGGGTAGCTCGGGCCGGGGAGCTGTTTTTT. Amino acids: CASSPGVARAGELFF. The full variable domain, in which reference TRBV7-2 and TRBJ2-2 provide the parts outside the CDR3, is GAGVSQSPSNKVTEKGKDVELRCDPISGHTALYWYRQSLGQGLEFLIYFQGNSAPDKSGLPSDRFSAERTGGSVSTLTIQRTQQEDSAVYLCASSPGVARAGELFFGEGSRLTVL.